One sample yielded the 28 T cell receptor beta chains listed below, sequenced in a study of CD8 T cells in Susac syndrome. RNA in amounts of roughly 0.5 to 1 ug was reverse transcribed with random hexamers. TCRdb recomputed calls from the immunoSEQ multiplex PCR reads with MiXCR, one row per CDR3 protein. The data contain about 180,000 distinct CDR3 sequences, 94% of them singletons. Specimen: CD4+ T cells from PBMCs. The receptors shown here come from a human donor with Susac syndrome.

The chain links TRBV20-1 to TRBJ2-5, with D perhaps given as TRBD1 or TRBD2 (5 bases each). Trimming removed 4 bases at V and 5 bases at J, with 14 bases between. Germline V gene sequence: CDR1 DFQATT, CDR2 SNEGSKA (reference sequence). This CDR3 spans 13 amino acids. CDR3 sequence: CSATDTGKETQYF. DNA of the CDR3: TGCAGTGCTACGGACACCGGGAAGGAGACCCAGTACTTC.

The V call is TRBV25-1, the J call TRBJ2-2; possibly TRBD1 for D (6 bases). Germline V gene data show CDR1 as MGHDK and CDR2 as SYGVNS. Deletions cut 2 bases from V and 5 bases from J, with 12 bases between. The CDR3 extends over 15 amino acids. The CDR3 DNA reads as TGTGCCAGCAGTGAACGACAGGAGTTTACCGGGGAGCTGTTTTTT. Translated: CASSERQEFTGELFF.

The chain employs TRBV29-1 and TRBJ1-1; possible D gene TRBD1, 5 bases. The germline gives CDR1 SQVTM, CDR2 ANQGSEA. Trimming removed 7 bases from V and 1 base from J, with 16 bases in between. This CDR3 comprises 14 residues. CDR3 bases: TGCAGCGCACCGATGTCAGGGAAGAACACTGAAGCTTTCTTT. Protein sequence: CSAPMSGKNTEAFF.

CDR3 protein: CSARRQGGLDEQFF. CDR3 nucleotides: TGCAGTGCCCGCCGACAGGGGGGATTGGATGAGCAGTTCTTC. The chain combines TRBV20-1 with TRBJ2-1, with 9 bases matching TRBD1. V lost 6 bases, J lost 8 bases, and 11 bases stayed unmatched. The CDR3 covers 14 residues. Per germline, CDR1 DFQATT and CDR2 SNEGSKA (reference sequence).

Here the CDR3 DNA reads TGCGCCAGCAGCCAAGATTGGGGGGTCGGCTATGGCTACACCTTC. Protein product: CASSQDWGVGYGYTF. The rearrangement links TRBV4-1 to TRBJ1-2; tentatively, D is TRBD1 (5 bases). This CDR3 comprises 15 residues. The V gene lost 0 bases and the J gene lost 4 bases, with 12 bases spanning the gap. Germline V CDR1 and CDR2: MGHRA, YSYEKL.

The count of this clonotype is one. V is TRBV12-3 or TRBV12-4 and J is TRBJ2-7; a weak D match, TRBD1 (5 bases). V was cut by 2 bases and J by 2 bases, with 10 bases left in between. CDR3 size: 14 residues. The CDR3 protein is CASSLLDRPYEQYF. Written as DNA, the CDR3 is TGTGCCAGCAGTTTACTTGACAGACCCTACGAGCAGTACTTC.

The chain joins TRBV20-1 to TRBJ1-2, with 8 bases matching TRBD1. Germline CDR1 and CDR2: DFQATT and SNEGSKA (reference sequence). This CDR3 contains 13 residues. V gave up 6 bases and J gave up 2 bases; unmatched junction bases: 5. CDR3: CSARTGRNYGYTF. The CDR3 DNA is TGCAGTGCCCGGACAGGGAGGAACTATGGCTACACCTTC.

The chain links TRBV10-3 to TRBJ2-3; TRBD2 matches 7 bases. V lost 8 bases to trimming and J lost 6 bases; unmatched junction nucleotides: 17. CDR1 and CDR2 (germline): ENHRY, SYGVKD. This CDR3 region has 16 residues. The CDR3 loop is CAIDLRGDQTPDTQYF. In nucleotides, the CDR3 is TGTGCCATCGACCTACGGGGGGACCAAACTCCGGATACGCAGTATTTT.

The chain has TRBV21-1 and TRBJ2-3. TRBV21-1 has pseudogene status. The CDR3 length is 9 residues. The CDR3 region is CASSKVAGF. CDR3 coding DNA: TGTGCCAGCAGCAAAGTAGCAGGTTTT.

The chain joins TRBV20-1 to TRBJ1-1; perhaps TRBD1 as D (5 bases). V was clipped by 1 base and J by 1 base, with 10 bases between them. The CDR3 sequence is 14 residues long. The germline gives CDR1 DFQATT, CDR2 SNEGSKA (reference sequence). DNA of the CDR3: TGCAGTGCTAGAGGGGGACCGAAGAACACTGAAGCTTTCTTT. Protein product: CSARGGPKNTEAFF.

This CDR3 reads CASSQDSGSPAPDTQYF. The DNA for the CDR3 is TGTGCCAGCAGCCAAGATTCAGGCAGTCCGGCCCCAGATACGCAGTATTTT. V is TRBV4-2 and J is TRBJ2-3; no clear D gene. Trimming took off 0 bases at V and 4 bases at J, with 17 bases between the two ends. The CDR3 spans 17 residues. Looked up from germline, CDR1 is LGHNA and CDR2 is YNFKEQ.

This chain joins TRBV11-2 and TRBJ2-1, with D perhaps matching TRBD1 (6 bases). Germline CDR1 and CDR2: SGHAT and FQNNGV. The CDR3 runs to 15 residues. Trimming took off 4 bases at V and 7 bases at J, with 17 bases between the two ends. CDR3 bases: TGTGCCAGCAGCTACCGGGACACCATGGGGAATGAGCAGTTCTTC. Its protein is CASSYRDTMGNEQFF.

The chain employs TRBV10-3 and TRBJ1-1, with a possible D match to TRBD1 (5 bases). The CDR3 is 15 amino acids. V shed 2 bases and J shed 0 bases, with 10 bases lying between them. Germline CDR1 reads ENHRY; CDR2 reads SYGVKD. This CDR3 reads CAISEPGEMNTEAFF. The CDR3 nucleotides read TGTGCCATCAGTGAGCCGGGGGAAATGAACACTGAAGCTTTCTTT.

The chain couples TRBV5-4 to TRBJ2-1; no clear D gene. This CDR3 region has 15 residues. Germline assignment: CDR1 SGHNT and CDR2 YYREEE (reference sequence). V was clipped by 4 bases and J by 0 bases, with 11 bases between them. CDR3: CASSRAASSYNEQFF. The CDR3 DNA follows: TGTGCCAGCAGCCGGGCAGCCTCCTCCTACAATGAGCAGTTCTTC.

This chain's CDR3 is CASSFQRLYEQYF. The CDR3 DNA reads as TGTGCCAGCAGCTTTCAGCGGCTCTACGAGCAGTACTTC. The J gene is TRBJ2-7, the V gene TRBV7-2, with a tentative D call TRBD2 (5 bases). CDR1 is SGHTA and CDR2 is FQGNSA in the germline V gene. The V and J ends lost 3 bases and 3 bases respectively, with 9 bases between them. The CDR3 totals 13 residues.

V is TRBV6-1 and J is TRBJ2-7; 8 positions agree with TRBD1. Per the germline V gene, CDR1 is MNHNS and CDR2 is SASEGT. Germline trimming cut 6 bases from V and 7 bases from J; bases unmatched to any gene: 5. The CDR3 extends over 12 amino acids. This chain's CDR3 is CASSQGAGEQYF. CDR3 in DNA: TGTGCCAGCAGCCAGGGGGCAGGGGAGCAGTACTTC.

The chain links TRBV15 to TRBJ1-2; 7 bases map to TRBD1. With 3 bases clipped from V and 0 bases from J, the junction kept 4 bases outside the gene matches. Germline V gives CDR1 LNHNV, CDR2 YYDKDF (reference sequence). This CDR3 spans 15 amino acids. CDR3 sequence reads: CATSSTGEANYGYTF. Here the CDR3 DNA reads TGTGCCACCAGCAGCACAGGGGAAGCTAACTATGGCTACACCTTC. Full variable domain (remainder filled in from reference TRBV15 and TRBJ1-2): DAMVIQNPRYQVTQFGKPVTLSCSQTLNHNVMYWYQQKSSQAPKLLFHYYDKDFNNEADTPDNFQSRRPNTSFCFLDIRSPGLGDTAMYLCATSSTGEANYGYTFGSGTRLTVV.

The chain is built from TRBV3-1 and TRBJ2-3, with 8 positions matching TRBD2. Germline CDR1 LGHDT, CDR2 YNNKEL (reference sequence). The CDR3 runs to 16 residues. V was pared by 4 bases and J by 5 bases, with 11 bases of the junction left unmatched. The CDR3 is CASSPHYSGGGDTQYF. CDR3 DNA sequence: TGTGCCAGCAGCCCCCACTACAGCGGGGGAGGAGATACGCAGTATTTT.

This sequence joins TRBV3-1 and TRBJ2-2; no clear D gene. Germline CDR1 LGHDT, CDR2 YNNKEL (reference sequence). V shed 2 bases and J shed 3 bases, with 4 bases lying between them. This CDR3 is built from 13 residues. The CDR3 region has the DNA TGTGCCAGCAGCCAACAGGACACCGGGGAGCTGTTTTTT. Protein sequence: CASSQQDTGELFF. The variable domain in full, with the rest retrieved from reference TRBV3-1 and TRBJ2-2, is DTAVSQTPKYLVTQMGNDKSIKCEQNLGHDTMYWYKQDSKKFLKIMFSYNNKELIINETVPNRFSPKSPDKAHLNLHINSLELGDSAVYFCASSQQDTGELFFGEGSRLTVL.

This clonotype was seen once. The chain links TRBV4-2 to TRBJ2-1; TRBD2 agrees at 8 bases. The trim removed 1 base at V and 10 bases at J, leaving 9 bases unmatched. Germline assignment: CDR1 LGHNA and CDR2 YNFKEQ. There are 15 residues in the CDR3. The chain's CDR3 is CASSQGIGAGGEQFF. The CDR3 DNA reads TGTGCCAGCAGCCAAGGAATCGGGGCGGGGGGCGAGCAGTTCTTC.

The chain has TRBV19 and TRBJ1-1; D remains ambiguous. Germline V lookup: CDR1 LNHDA, CDR2 SQIVND (reference sequence). The CDR3 has 13 residues. The germline V and J ends were trimmed by 5 bases and 4 bases, with 11 bases remaining between them. Here the CDR3 reads CASSARSSTEAFF. CDR3 nucleotides: TGTGCCAGTAGTGCCCGGTCCAGCACTGAAGCTTTCTTT. Full variable domain (remainder filled in from reference TRBV19 and TRBJ1-1): DGGITQSPKYLFRKEGQNVTLSCEQNLNHDAMYWYRQDPGQGLRLIYYSQIVNDFQKGDIAEGYSVSREKKESFPLTVTSAQKNPTAFYLCASSARSSTEAFFGQGTRLTVV.

This clonotype was recorded once. The rearrangement joins TRBV27 to TRBJ1-2; the match to TRBD1 covers 9 bases. CDR3 size: 18 residues. Germline CDR1 is MNHEY and CDR2 is SMNVEV (reference sequence). Trimming cost V 0 bases and J 4 bases; bases outside gene matches: 12. DNA of the CDR3: TGTGCCAGCAGTTTATCCCCTCAAGGACAGGGGAGGGGCTATGGCTACACCTTC. This gives the protein CASSLSPQGQGRGYGYTF.

The chain employs TRBV20-1 and TRBJ2-5; tentative D call: TRBD2 (6 bases). The CDR3 is 14 amino acids. V dropped 2 bases and J dropped 3 bases, with 13 bases sitting between them. Germline loops: CDR1 DFQATT, CDR2 SNEGSKA (reference sequence). CDR3 bases: TGCAGTGCTAGAAAAGCGGGCACAAAAGAGACCCAGTACTTC. Translation gives CSARKAGTKETQYF.

The chain joins TRBV7-3 to TRBJ2-3, with D uncertain. The CDR3 spans 14 residues. V lost 3 bases and J 0 bases, leaving 7 bases between the germline ends. The germline CDR1 and CDR2 sequences are SGHTA and FQGTGA. The DNA of the CDR3 is TGTGCCAGCAGCTTTATGGGGAGCACAGATACGCAGTATTTT. It codes for CASSFMGSTDTQYF.

The chain joins TRBV6-5 to TRBJ1-3; D ambiguous. V lost 0 bases and J 2 bases, leaving 2 bases between the germline ends. There are 13 residues in the CDR3. Germline V CDR1 and CDR2: MNHEY, SVGAGI. The CDR3 spells CASSYSPGNTIYF. CDR3 coding DNA: TGTGCCAGCAGTTACTCGCCTGGAAACACCATATATTTT.

The rearrangement joins TRBV6-2 or TRBV6-3 to TRBJ2-5; D is possibly TRBD1 or TRBD2 (5 bases each). There are 15 residues in the CDR3. Trimming took 2 bases from V and 6 from J, leaving 16 bases between them. Germline CDR1 MNHEY, CDR2 SVGEGT. In nucleotides, the CDR3 is TGTGCCAGCAGTTACAGACCTCCGTCGGGACAGACCCAGTACTTC. As protein: CASSYRPPSGQTQYF.

This clonotype was detected once. The chain couples TRBV20-1 to TRBJ2-5; 7 bases align to TRBD2. CDR3 size: 14 residues. CDR1 is DFQATT and CDR2 is SNEGSKA in the germline V gene (reference sequence). Losses at the gene ends were 4 bases for V and 1 base for J; bases not matched to a gene: 6. Here the CDR3 reads CSATDSGGQETQYF. CDR3 sequence (DNA): TGCAGTGCTACGGACTCGGGGGGCCAAGAGACCCAGTACTTC.

The chain carries TRBV7-8 and TRBJ2-3; D unresolved. This CDR3 region has 16 residues. V dropped 0 bases and J dropped 0 bases, with 10 bases sitting between them. Germline V gene data show CDR1 as SGHVS and CDR2 as FQNEAQ. The CDR3 loop reads CASSLALGFSTDTQYF. As DNA, the CDR3 is TGTGCCAGCAGCTTAGCGCTGGGGTTTAGCACAGATACGCAGTATTTT.